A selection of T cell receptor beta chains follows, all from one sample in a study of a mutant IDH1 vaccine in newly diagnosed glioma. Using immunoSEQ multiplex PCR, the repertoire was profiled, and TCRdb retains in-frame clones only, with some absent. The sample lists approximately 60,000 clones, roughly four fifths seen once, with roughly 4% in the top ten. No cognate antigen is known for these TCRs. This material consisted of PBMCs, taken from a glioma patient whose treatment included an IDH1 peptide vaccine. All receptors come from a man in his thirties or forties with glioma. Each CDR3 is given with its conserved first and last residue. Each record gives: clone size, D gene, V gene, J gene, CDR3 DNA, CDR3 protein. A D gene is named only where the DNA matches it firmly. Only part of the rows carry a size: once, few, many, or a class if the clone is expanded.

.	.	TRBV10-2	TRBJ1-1	TGCGCCAGCAGTGACGCTGGAGGGAACACTGAAGCTTTCTTT	CASSDAGGNTEAFF
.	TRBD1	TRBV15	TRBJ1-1	TGTGCCACCAGCAGAGATACAGGGGGCACTGAAGCTTTCTTT	CATSRDTGGTEAFF
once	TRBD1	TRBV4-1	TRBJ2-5	TGCGCCAGCAGCCATCAACAGGGGGAGTACCAAGAGACCCAGTACTTC	CASSHQQGEYQETQYF
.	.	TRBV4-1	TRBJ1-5	TGCGCCAGCAGCCAAGGCAGGGAGGGCAATCAGCCCCAGCATTTT	CASSQGREGNQPQHF
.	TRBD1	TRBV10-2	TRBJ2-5	TGCGCCGGGGGGACAGGGCCGGGAGAGACCCAGTACTTC	CAGGTGPGETQYF
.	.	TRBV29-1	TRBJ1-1	TGCAGCGCCGAGAAGGGGAGGGACCTCAACTCAGCTTTCTTT	CSAEKGRDLNSAFF
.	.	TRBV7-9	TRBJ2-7	TGTGCCAGCAGCTTAGGAGGCGGGCCCTACGAGCAGTACTTC	CASSLGGGPYEQYF
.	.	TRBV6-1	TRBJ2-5	TGTGCCAGCAGGGACGGGTTTTTCCGAGGGACCCAGTACTTC	CASRDGFFRGTQYF
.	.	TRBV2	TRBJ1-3	TGTGCCAGCAGGGCCACAGTCTCTGGAAACACCATATATTTT	CASRATVSGNTIYF
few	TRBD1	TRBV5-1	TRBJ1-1	TGCGCCAGCAGCCGACAGGGGAATTTGAACACTGAAGCTTTCTTT	CASSRQGNLNTEAFF
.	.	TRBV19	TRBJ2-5	TGTGCCAGTAGTACGGGGACGGATTTGGAGACCCAGTACTTC	CASSTGTDLETQYF
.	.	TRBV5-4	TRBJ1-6	TGTGCCAGCAGCTTGATGGGGAATTCACCCCTCCACTTT	CASSLMGNSPLHF
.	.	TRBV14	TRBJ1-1	TGTGCCAGCAGCCAATGGGTGTCTTCTGAAGCTTTCTTT	CASSQWVSSEAFF
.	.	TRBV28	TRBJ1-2	TGTGCCAGCAGTTTAACTCGAACAAAGGCGTTC	CASSLTRTKAF
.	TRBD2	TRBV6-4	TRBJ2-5	TGTGCCAGCAGCCCTGGAAGCCGGGGGGTTCTACAAGAGACCCAGTACTTC	CASSPGSRGVLQETQYF
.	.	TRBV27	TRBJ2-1	TGTGCCAGCAGTTATAAGTTTGAGCAGTTCTTC	CASSYKFEQFF
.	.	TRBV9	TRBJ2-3	TGTGCCAGCAGCGTGGGTCGGATGGCAGATACGCAGTATTTT	CASSVGRMADTQYF
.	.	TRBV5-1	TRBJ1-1	TGCGCCAGCAGCTTGACAGGGCTGAACACTGAAGCTTTCTTT	CASSLTGLNTEAFF
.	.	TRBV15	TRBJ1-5	TGTGCCACCAGCAGAGTTGGTTTGGAGATTAGCAATCAGCCCCAGCATTTT	CATSRVGLEISNQPQHF
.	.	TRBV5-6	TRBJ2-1	TGTGCCAGCTCCGACAGCACTTACAATGAGCAGTTCTTC	CASSDSTYNEQFF
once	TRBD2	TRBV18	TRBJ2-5	TGTGCCAGCTCACCGACTAGCGGGGGAGGAGAGACCCAGTACTTC	CASSPTSGGGETQYF
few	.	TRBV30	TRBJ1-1	TGTGCCTGGATCGGGCAGGGGCCCAGTAAAGGCACTGAAGCTTTCTTT	CAWIGQGPSKGTEAFF
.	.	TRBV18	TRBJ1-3	TGTGCCAGCTCACCAAGCCTGAGCTCTGGAAACACCATATATTTT	CASSPSLSSGNTIYF
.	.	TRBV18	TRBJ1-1	TGTGCCAGCTCACCCCTGGGGACCAGGGAAGCTTTCTTT	CASSPLGTREAFF
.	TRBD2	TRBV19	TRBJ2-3	TGTGCCAGTAGTACTTTAGCGGGGGCCAATACGCAGTATTTT	CASSTLAGANTQYF
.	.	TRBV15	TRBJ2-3	TGTGCCACCAGCAAAATATTTAGAAACACAGATACGCAGTATTTT	CATSKIFRNTDTQYF
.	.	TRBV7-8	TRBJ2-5	TGTGCCAGCAGCTTAAGGGGGGCCAGTGGGAGGGAGACCCAGTACTTC	CASSLRGASGRETQYF
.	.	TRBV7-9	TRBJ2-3	TGTGCCAGCAGCGCGGAGGGTCCCGGTACGCAGTATTTT	CASSAEGPGTQYF
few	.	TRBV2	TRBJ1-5	TGTGCCAGCAGACCGGACAGCAGCAATCAGCCCCAGCATTTT	CASRPDSSNQPQHF
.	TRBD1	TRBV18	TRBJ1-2	TGTGCCAGCTCACCGTCGGGACAGGGGAAGGGCTACACCTTC	CASSPSGQGKGYTF
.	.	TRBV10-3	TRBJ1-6	TGTGCCATCACGGGTTCCTATAATTCACCCCTCCACTTT	CAITGSYNSPLHF
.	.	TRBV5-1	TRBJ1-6	TGCGCCAGCAGCCGCCGAGCGGGGGTAGAGAATTCACCCCTCCACTTT	CASSRRAGVENSPLHF
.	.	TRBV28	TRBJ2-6	TGTGCCAGCAGTTTCGGGCAGGGGAGCTCTGGGGCCAACGTCCTGACTTTC	CASSFGQGSSGANVLTF
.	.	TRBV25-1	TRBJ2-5	TGTGCCAGCAGGGCGGAAGAGACCCAGTACTTC	CASRAEETQYF
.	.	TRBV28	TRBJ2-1	TGTGCCAGCAGTGCCCGACAGGTCAGCTCCTACAATGAGCAGTTCTTC	CASSARQVSSYNEQFF
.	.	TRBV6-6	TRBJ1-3	TGTGCCAGCAGTTACTGGCGGAGCTCTGGAAACACCATATATTTT	CASSYWRSSGNTIYF
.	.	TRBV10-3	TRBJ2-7	TGTGCCACCCAAGGCGGGGCCCAATCCTACGAGCAGTACTTC	CATQGGAQSYEQYF
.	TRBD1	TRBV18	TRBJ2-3	TGTGCCAGCTCGTCGGACAGGGCGAGAACAGATACGCAGTATTTT	CASSSDRARTDTQYF
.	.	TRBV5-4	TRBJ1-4	TGTGCCAGCAGCTTAACTAATAGTGCGGCGGTACGTGAAAAACTGTTTTTT	CASSLTNSAAVREKLFF
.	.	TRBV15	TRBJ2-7	TGTGCCACCAGCAGTCGCCTTGAGACACCAATCCCCCACGAGCAGTACTTC	CATSSRLETPIPHEQYF
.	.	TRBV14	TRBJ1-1	TGTGCCAGCAGCCAAGATAAAGACTTAATTCGGGGCTACACTGAAGCTTTCTTT	CASSQDKDLIRGYTEAFF
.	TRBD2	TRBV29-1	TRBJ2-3	TGCAGCGTTGGGGACTACACGCAGTATTTT	CSVGDYTQYF
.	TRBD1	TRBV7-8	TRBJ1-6	TGTGCCAGCAGCTTCGGACAGGGACGAAATTCACCCCTCCACTTT	CASSFGQGRNSPLHF
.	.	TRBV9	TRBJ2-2	TGTGCCAGCAGCCAAGTCGGCCACCTTAGAACCGGGGAGCTGTTTTTT	CASSQVGHLRTGELFF
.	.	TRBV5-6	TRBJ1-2	TGTGCCAGTAGCTTGGATTGGGGGATCTATGGCTACACCTTC	CASSLDWGIYGYTF
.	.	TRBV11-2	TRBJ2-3	TGTGCCTCTCGGGGGTTTGCGTTCACAGATACGCAGTATTTT	CASRGFAFTDTQYF